What follows is one TCR beta chain and its context. Its antigen is unknown. V was shortened by 1 base and J by 4 bases, with 17 bases between the two germline ends. Germline CDR1 is LNHNV and CDR2 is YYDKDF (reference sequence). There are 16 residues in the CDR3. This sample is part of a study of Graves' ophthalmopathy and Graves' hyperthyroidism. Study information: A follow-up of 18 months without ophthalmopathy meant that hyperthyroidism was stable.

Excluded were patients with other autoimmune diseases, uncontrolled infections, pregnancy or lactation. A diagnosis was made from clinical symptoms together with serum thyroxine, TRAb, thyroid ultrasound and orbital computed tomography. Amplified TCR beta CDR3 regions were obtained using RNA transcripts as template. A first-round RT-PCR used HTBI primers, followed by a second-round multiplex PCR. In TCRdb, the multiplex PCR reads were re-called with MiXCR into one record per CDR3 protein. Found here are over a million distinct CDR3 sequences, 35% to 40% of them singletons; the top ten hold 8.5% to 14%. Findings of the study overall: A 13-signature model separated ophthalmopathy from stable hyperthyroidism, reaching 85% to 90% sensitivity and around 81% specificity cross-validated.

Sequenced sample: peripheral blood or thyroid tissue (not recorded which). The chain joins TRBV15 to TRBJ2-7; D ambiguous. The sequence derives from an adult man with Graves' hyperthyroidism. CDR3 region: CATSRARRLADYEQYF. The CDR3 DNA reads TGTGCCACCAGCAGAGCTCGTCGCCTGGCGGATTACGAGCAGTACTTC.